Following are 16 T cell receptor beta chains from one sample sequenced in a study of T cells in Graves' hyperthyroidism and ophthalmopathy. What was amplified from RNA transcripts were TCR beta CDR3 regions. The HTBI primer set was used in a first-round RT-PCR of the TCR CDR3. TCRdb analysed the multiplex PCR reads with MiXCR anew, one entry per CDR3 protein. The table lists roughly 110,000 distinct CDR3 sequences, about 16% of them singletons. The sample comprised blood. The receptors were sampled from a woman in her forties or fifties with Graves' hyperthyroidism.

This clonotype was seen repeatedly, ten times or more. The chain carries TRBV20-1 and TRBJ2-7; TRBD2 might be the D (6 bases). The CDR3 has 10 amino acids. Germline CDR1 reads DFQATT; CDR2 reads SNEGSKA (reference sequence). The CDR3 sequence is CRARGLEQYF. In DNA, the CDR3 is TGCAGGGCTCGGGGGTTAGAGCAGTACTTC.

This clonotype has ten or more counts. This chain uses TRBV11-3 with TRBJ2-5; the match to TRBD2 covers 9 bases. The germline V gene encodes CDR1 SGHNT and CDR2 YENEEA. Germline trimming cut 5 bases from V and 1 base from J; bases unmatched to any gene: 8. CDR3 size: 16 residues. The CDR3 DNA reads as TGTGCCAGCAGCCCCCGGAGTAGCGGGGGCCAAGAGACCCAGTACTTC. Its protein product is CASSPRSSGGQETQYF.

This clonotype was detected many times. The chain uses TRBV5-8 and TRBJ1-1; D is perhaps TRBD1 (5 bases). V lost 2 bases to trimming and J lost 1 base, with 6 bases between them. The germline CDR1 and CDR2 sequences are SGHTS and YDEGEE. The CDR3 consists of 13 residues. The CDR3 loop is CASSFRGNTEAFF. The CDR3 DNA is TGTGCCAGCAGCTTTAGGGGGAACACTGAAGCTTTCTTT.

This chain connects TRBV20-1 to TRBJ2-3, with 8 bases lining up with TRBD2. V was clipped by 0 bases and J by 1 base; unmatched bases: 3. This CDR3 is 15 amino acids long. In germline, CDR1 is DFQATT, CDR2 SNEGSKA (reference sequence). The DNA for the CDR3 is TGCAGTGCTAGAGATACTAGCGGACGCACAGATACGCAGTATTTT. Translated, it gives CSARDTSGRTDTQYF.

The chain carries TRBV28 and TRBJ2-7; D is perhaps TRBD2 (5 bases). CDR3 size: 12 residues. V lost 6 bases to trimming and J lost 4 bases, with 10 bases between them. Germline V lookup: CDR1 MDHEN, CDR2 SYDVKM. CDR3 DNA: TGTGCCAGCAGCTACGGGATGTACGAGCAGTACTTC. This sequence encodes CASSYGMYEQYF. Full variable domain (missing parts from reference TRBV28 and TRBJ2-7): DVKVTQSSRYLVKRTGEKVFLECVQDMDHENMFWYRQDPGLGLRLIYFSYDVKMKEKGDIPEGYSVSREKKERFSLILESASTNQTSMYLCASSYGMYEQYFGPGTRLTVT.

In this sample, this clonotype turned up a few times. The chain uses TRBV7-9 and TRBJ1-6; TRBD1 might be the D (6 bases). This CDR3 comprises 15 residues. Trimming shortened V by 4 bases and J by 7 bases, and 14 bases separated the two germline ends. Germline assignment: CDR1 SEHNR and CDR2 FQNEAQ (reference sequence). CDR3 region: CASSSTGAGNSPLHF. DNA of the CDR3: TGTGCCAGCAGCTCAACGGGGGCTGGAAATTCACCCCTCCACTTT.

This clonotype was recorded at least ten times. The chain carries TRBV30 and TRBJ1-1; tentatively, D is TRBD1 (6 bases). Germline V lookup: CDR1 GTSNPN, CDR2 SVGIG (reference sequence). The CDR3 length is 14 residues. Trimming stripped 5 bases from V and 2 bases from J, with 15 bases between. CDR3 sequence reads: CAWGTGQINTEAFF. The DNA of the CDR3 is TGTGCCTGGGGTACTGGACAGATAAACACTGAAGCTTTCTTT.

Only a few counts were recorded for this clonotype. The chain links TRBV30 to TRBJ1-2, with 9 bases lining up with TRBD1. The CDR3 covers 13 residues. After removal of 2 bases from V and 8 bases from J, the junction contained 6 bases not matched to a gene. Germline-derived CDR1 and CDR2 are GTSNPN and SVGIG (reference sequence). The CDR3 region is CAWSPDRGEGYTF. The CDR3 coding sequence is TGTGCCTGGAGTCCAGACAGGGGGGAAGGCTACACCTTC.

In this sample, this clonotype turned up a few times. V is TRBV28 and J is TRBJ1-1; 10 bases match TRBD1. The CDR3 has 15 amino acids. CDR1 MDHEN and CDR2 SYDVKM come from the germline V gene. Germline trimming cut 3 bases from V and 4 bases from J; bases unmatched to any gene: 5. CDR3 amino acids: CASSLGTGATTEAFF. CDR3 in DNA: TGTGCCAGCAGTTTGGGGACAGGGGCGACCACTGAAGCTTTCTTT.

This clonotype was detected only a few times. This chain joins TRBV2 and TRBJ2-4; D perhaps matches TRBD2 (6 bases). V shed 1 base and J shed 16 bases, with 11 bases lying between them. Germline loops: CDR1 SNHLY, CDR2 FYNNEI. This CDR3 is 11 amino acids long. In DNA form, the CDR3 reads TGTGCCAGCAGTGAAGAGAGACTAGGTTACTTC. Amino acid sequence: CASSEERLGYF.

This clonotype was seen many times. The rearrangement uses TRBV18 and TRBJ1-1, with 10 positions matching TRBD1. Germline V lookup: CDR1 KGHSH, CDR2 LQKENI. V lost 3 bases to trimming and J lost 0 bases; unmatched junction nucleotides: 10. The CDR3 extends over 18 amino acids. This chain's CDR3 is CASSPFPATGGLNTEAFF. In DNA form, the CDR3 reads TGTGCCAGCTCACCTTTCCCGGCGACAGGGGGCCTGAACACTGAAGCTTTCTTT.

The chain uses TRBV14 and TRBJ2-7; 14 nucleotides agree with TRBD2. Germline assignment: CDR1 SGHDN and CDR2 FVKESK. V was clipped by 2 bases and J by 5 bases; unmatched bases: 5. The CDR3 spans 16 residues. The DNA of the CDR3 is TGTGCCAGCAGCCAACCGGGACTAGCGGGAGTTAACGAGCAGTACTTC. Amino acids: CASSQPGLAGVNEQYF.

This clonotype has at least ten counts. The junction departs from germline at one end; a sequencing error may be responsible. V is TRBV7-7 and J is TRBJ2-4, with D perhaps TRBD2 (5 bases). CDR1 and CDR2 from the germline V gene are SSHAT and FNYEAQ (reference sequence). This CDR3 region has 15 residues. CDR3 nucleotides: TGTGCTAGCAGCTTAGATCTAGCCTTCAAAAACATTCAGTACTTC. Encoded protein: CASSLDLAFKNIQYF.

This clonotype was counted many times. The chain uses TRBV7-2 and TRBJ2-3; a possible D gene is TRBD2 (5 bases). The CDR3 has 15 amino acids. Germline V gene data show CDR1 as SGHTA and CDR2 as FQGNSA. V lost 4 bases and J 0 bases, leaving 11 bases between the germline ends. The CDR3 loop is CASSSDGGSTDTQYF. The CDR3 bases are TGTGCCAGCAGCTCCGATGGCGGGAGCACAGATACGCAGTATTTT.

This clonotype was picked up many times. The chain is built from TRBV5-1 and TRBJ1-2; 7 nucleotides match TRBD1. This CDR3 region has 15 residues. CDR1 and CDR2 from the germline V gene are SGHRS and YFSETQ. V dropped 6 bases and J dropped 7; count of bases not matched to a gene: 15. The CDR3: CASTGGDRDSSGYTF. The CDR3 nucleotides read TGCGCCAGCACCGGAGGCGACAGGGATTCCAGTGGCTACACCTTC.

In its sample, this clonotype was seen many times. The chain recombines TRBV30 with TRBJ1-3; D call uncertain. CDR3 length equals 16 residues. V gave up 8 bases and J gave up 7 bases, with 27 bases separating them. The V gene's germline CDR1 is GTSNPN and CDR2 SVGIG (reference sequence). CDR3 DNA sequence: TGTGCCGTTAACCGCGGCCGCGGCGGTCTCGGTAACACCATATATTTT. Protein product: CAVNRGRGGLGNTIYF.